These 5 T cell receptor beta chains originate from one sample sequenced in a study of siplizumab effects on memory and regulatory T cells. Sequencing was performed with immunoSEQ multiplex PCR; in TCRdb, only in-frame clones are kept and a portion is missing. The sample shows 11,000 to 15,000 clones, almost 50% of them seen only once. Coculturing at 37°C lasted about 6 days for the mixed lymphocyte reaction cells. Their target antigens are unknown. The source material was CFSE-low (dividing) CD4+ T cells sorted from an allogeneic mixed lymphocyte reaction. These receptors all stem from a human donor in good health; the cells came from an allogeneic mixed lymphocyte reaction.

The rearrangement joins TRBV6-6 to TRBJ1-2; D not certain. Trimming removed 2 bases at V and 5 bases at J, with 12 bases between. In germline, CDR1 is MNHNY, CDR2 SVGAGI (reference sequence). The CDR3 totals 14 residues. The DNA of the CDR3 is TGTGCCAGCAGTTACCCCACACCGACGTATGGCTACACCTTC. It yields the protein CASSYPTPTYGYTF.

V and J are TRBV2 and TRBJ2-6, with 7 bases lining up with TRBD2. The junction had 12 bases not matched to a gene; V was cut back by 6 bases and J by 4 bases. Germline loops: CDR1 SNHLY, CDR2 FYNNEI. The CDR3 covers 17 residues. For the CDR3, the DNA is TGTGCCAGCAGGGCCCGGGGACTATCTACCGGGGCCAACGTCCTGACTTTC. Amino acid sequence: CASRARGLSTGANVLTF.

This chain's CDR3 is CASSLGGTVQETQYF. The CDR3 coding sequence is TGCGCCAGCAGCTTGGGGGGGACAGTTCAAGAGACCCAGTACTTC. The rearrangement links TRBV5-1 to TRBJ2-5; TRBD1 agrees at 7 bases. The CDR3 is 15 residues long. With V trimmed by 0 bases and J by 2 bases, 4 bases remained unmatched. CDR1 and CDR2 from the germline V gene are SGHRS and YFSETQ.

By proportion, this clone is medium-sized. The CDR3 spells CASSFSGIGTEAFF. The CDR3 nucleotides are TGTGCCAGCAGTTTCTCTGGGATAGGCACTGAAGCTTTCTTT. The chain is built from TRBV27 and TRBJ1-1; D is unresolved. Germline CDR1 is MNHEY and CDR2 is SMNVEV (reference sequence). The CDR3 loop spans 14 amino acids. V lost 3 bases to trimming and J lost 4 bases, with 12 bases between them.

The V call is TRBV28, the J call TRBJ2-3; TRBD1 is a possible D gene (6 bases). Germline V lookup: CDR1 MDHEN, CDR2 SYDVKM. The V end was cut by 5 bases, the J end by 8 bases, with 11 bases between. The CDR3 length is 12 residues. The CDR3 sequence is CASSTTGFTQYF. Here the CDR3 DNA reads TGTGCCAGCAGTACCACAGGGTTTACGCAGTATTTT.